The 5 T cell receptor beta chains given below trace back to one sample, sequenced in a study of blood T cell repertoires in COVID-19. Only in-frame clones appear in the TCRdb table, and some are missing; sequencing was by immunoSEQ multiplex PCR. Of about 270,000 clones listed, about 87% are singletons. The sample taken for sequencing was peripheral blood. The source of these receptors is a woman aged 45-60 years with acute or convalescent COVID-19.

J is TRBJ2-3 and V is TRBV11-2; 7 bases are shared with TRBD2. Losses at the gene ends were 1 base for V and 3 bases for J; bases not matched to a gene: 7. Germline CDR1 reads SGHAT; CDR2 reads FQNNGV. The CDR3 runs 16 residues. Here the CDR3 reads CASSLALIGGTDTQYF. DNA for the CDR3: TGTGCCAGCAGCTTAGCCCTAATCGGGGGGACAGATACGCAGTATTTT.

Here the CDR3 DNA reads TGTGCCAGCAGGCAGGATAGCAATCAGCCCCAGCATTTT. Protein: CASRQDSNQPQHF. V gene TRBV2 combines with J gene TRBJ1-5; D is unresolved. The germline CDR1 and CDR2 sequences are SNHLY and FYNNEI. V dropped 6 bases and J dropped 0 bases, with 6 bases sitting between them. This CDR3 region has 13 residues.

The CDR3 coding sequence is TGTGCCAGCAGTTTATCGATCCCTCAGGACGAGCAGTACTTC. Translated, it gives CASSLSIPQDEQYF. The rearrangement uses TRBV27 and TRBJ2-7, with no clear D. Germline-derived CDR1 and CDR2 are MNHEY and SMNVEV (reference sequence). With 0 bases removed from V and 5 bases from J, the gap between germline ends came to 11 bases. CDR3 length: 14 residues.

The CDR3 loop is CASSLAHTNNEQFF. DNA of the CDR3: TGTGCCAGCAGCTTAGCACACACAAACAATGAGCAGTTCTTC. The gene calls are TRBV27 and TRBJ2-1, with D unresolved. Per the germline V gene, CDR1 is MNHEY and CDR2 is SMNVEV (reference sequence). The CDR3 covers 14 residues. The V gene lost 6 bases and the J gene lost 5 bases, with 14 bases spanning the gap.

There are a few counts of this clone. This chain joins TRBV2 and TRBJ1-6; D gene uncertain. The V gene lost 6 bases and the J gene lost 0 bases, with 9 bases spanning the gap. The CDR3 has 15 residues. CDR1 SNHLY and CDR2 FYNNEI come from the germline V gene. CDR3 sequence: CASSQFSSYNSPLHF. The CDR3 coding sequence is TGTGCCAGCAGCCAATTCAGCTCCTATAATTCACCCCTCCACTTT.